What follows describes a single T cell receptor (beta chain). J gave up 1 base and V 6 bases, and 8 bases lay outside the gene matches. Looked up from germline, CDR1 is SEHNR and CDR2 is FQNEAQ (reference sequence). This CDR3 is 15 amino acids long. In blood CD8+ and CD4+ T cells, TCR beta underwent sequencing. This sample was included in a study of CD8 T cells in Susac syndrome. The authors reverse transcribed roughly 0.5 to 1 ug RNA with random hexamers. TCRdb itself ran the immunoSEQ multiplex PCR reads through MiXCR, one entry per CDR3 protein. The sample has about 150,000 distinct CDR3 sequences, 85% to 95% seen once.

V usage is TRBV7-9 and J usage is TRBJ2-5; 7 nucleotides match TRBD1. This sequence was found in a human donor with Susac syndrome. The sequenced sample was CD4+ T cells from PBMCs. As DNA, the CDR3 is TGTGCCAGCAGTTACAGGGGCCCATCCCAAGAGACCCAGTACTTC. Residues: CASSYRGPSQETQYF.